The 15 T cell receptor beta chains in this list originate from one sample, sequenced in a study of blood T cell repertoires in COVID-19. The data were produced by immunoSEQ multiplex PCR, yet TCRdb's version contains in-frame clones alone and is incomplete. Here the sample spans some 390,000 clones, more than 85% being singletons. The material sequenced was peripheral blood. These receptors came from a human donor in a cohort sampled during active COVID-19.

This clone occurred once. The chain carries TRBV19 and TRBJ2-7, with a tentative D call TRBD1 (5 bases). CDR3 size: 14 residues. The germline CDR1 and CDR2 sequences are LNHDA and SQIVND (reference sequence). V shed 5 bases and J shed 0 bases, with 11 bases lying between them. CDR3 nucleotide sequence: TGTGCCAGTAGTGAACAGGTTAACTCCTACGAGCAGTACTTC. Translated: CASSEQVNSYEQYF.

This chain joins TRBV6-1 and TRBJ2-3; 8 bases map to TRBD2. V was clipped by 3 bases and J by 2 bases; unmatched bases: 10. The germline CDR1 and CDR2 sequences are MNHNS and SASEGT. The CDR3 loop spans 17 amino acids. The CDR3 region has the DNA TGTGCCAGCAGTGAGAGGCCATGGCGGGAGGCCACAGATACGCAGTATTTT. Its protein product is CASSERPWREATDTQYF.

This chain connects TRBV7-3 to TRBJ2-1, with D hard to call. The germline V gene encodes CDR1 SGHTA and CDR2 FQGTGA. This CDR3 has 15 amino acids. V dropped 1 base and J dropped 2 bases, with 9 bases sitting between them. CDR3 bases: TGTGCCAGCAGCTTAAATTCGGTTACCTACAATGAGCAGTTCTTC. Translating it yields CASSLNSVTYNEQFF.

CDR3 protein: CASSTQRTSGSYEQYF. The CDR3 bases are TGTGCCAGCAGCACCCAGAGGACTAGCGGGAGCTACGAGCAGTACTTC. The V and J genes are TRBV5-4 and TRBJ2-7; 13 nucleotides agree with TRBD2. Germline loops: CDR1 SGHNT, CDR2 YYREEE (reference sequence). The CDR3 loop spans 16 amino acids. The V segment lost 4 bases and the J segment 3 bases; nucleotides outside the gene matches: 7.

The rearrangement links TRBV2 to TRBJ2-1; TRBD1 agrees at 7 bases. The CDR3 sequence is 15 residues long. The germline CDR1 and CDR2 sequences are SNHLY and FYNNEI. Losses at the gene ends were 0 bases for V and 4 bases for J; bases not matched to a gene: 3. The DNA for the CDR3 is TGTGCCAGCAGTGAAGCGAGACAGGGTTACAATGAGCAGTTCTTC. Amino acid sequence: CASSEARQGYNEQFF.

The rearrangement uses TRBV5-1 and TRBJ2-2; perhaps TRBD2 as D (6 bases). The V gene lost 2 bases and the J gene lost 3 bases, with 11 bases spanning the gap. Germline lookup yields CDR1 SGHRS and CDR2 YFSETQ. CDR3 size: 15 residues. Written as DNA, the CDR3 is TGCGCCAGCAGCTTAGCGGGTCCCGACACCGGGGAGCTGTTTTTT. As protein: CASSLAGPDTGELFF.

This clone was counted once. The chain uses TRBV4-2 and TRBJ1-3; TRBD1 matches 10 bases. Germline V gives CDR1 LGHNA, CDR2 YNFKEQ. V trimming: 5 bases; J trimming: 0 bases; junction bases outside the gene matches: 4. This CDR3 contains 16 residues. In nucleotides, the CDR3 is TGTGCCAGCAGCAATAGGGACAGGGGCTCTGGAAACACCATATATTTT. It encodes CASSNRDRGSGNTIYF.

This clone has only a few counts. This sequence joins TRBV30 and TRBJ1-1; D call uncertain. Trimming left V 8 bases short and J 1 base short, with 11 bases between. The CDR3 is made up of 12 amino acids. CDR1 and CDR2 from the germline V gene are GTSNPN and SVGIG (reference sequence). As DNA, the CDR3 is TGTGCCGGAAAACGGGAGAACACTGAAGCTTTCTTT. This encodes CAGKRENTEAFF.

CDR3 nucleotides: TGTGCCAGCAGTGTGACAGGATACAGCACAGATACGCAGTATTTT. It yields the protein CASSVTGYSTDTQYF. J is TRBJ2-3 and V is TRBV6-4; TRBD1 is a possible D gene (6 bases). Germline V CDR1 and CDR2: MRHNA, SNTAGT. V lost 4 bases and J lost 0, with 11 bases in between. This CDR3 contains 15 residues.

The rearrangement uses TRBV12-3 or TRBV12-4 and TRBJ2-1; D uncertain. The CDR3 contains 13 residues. Trimming cost V 3 bases and J 3 bases, with 6 bases left between them. This chain's CDR3 is CASSLFLYNEQFF. Written as DNA, the CDR3 is TGTGCCAGCAGTTTGTTCCTCTACAATGAGCAGTTCTTC.

This clone was detected once. The chain combines TRBV11-2 with TRBJ1-2; 9 bases fit TRBD1. The CDR3 is 15 amino acids. Germline loops: CDR1 SGHAT, CDR2 FQNNGV. V shed 5 bases and J 6 bases; nucleotides not matched to a gene: 10. This CDR3 is CASSPRDRETDGYTF. CDR3 nucleotides: TGTGCCAGCAGCCCGCGGGACAGGGAGACGGATGGCTACACCTTC.

The V and J genes are TRBV19 and TRBJ1-1, with a possible D match to TRBD1 (6 bases). Trimming removed 3 bases at V and 0 bases at J, with 17 bases between. The length of the CDR3 is 17 residues. In germline, CDR1 is LNHDA, CDR2 SQIVND (reference sequence). This chain's CDR3 is CASSIRQVTYMNTEAFF. In nucleotides, the CDR3 is TGTGCCAGTAGTATCCGACAGGTAACTTATATGAACACTGAAGCTTTCTTT.

The CDR3 is CSASGLAQETQYF. The CDR3 DNA reads TGCAGTGCGAGTGGGCTAGCCCAAGAGACCCAGTACTTC. V is TRBV20-1 and J is TRBJ2-5; D is perhaps TRBD2 (5 bases). The CDR3 runs 13 residues. Germline loops: CDR1 DFQATT, CDR2 SNEGSKA (reference sequence). Trimming removed 6 bases from V and 1 base from J, with 12 bases in between.

J is TRBJ2-5 and V is TRBV7-9; 8 nucleotides agree with TRBD1. Germline CDR1 is SEHNR and CDR2 is FQNEAQ (reference sequence). The CDR3 sequence is 14 residues long. V lost 2 bases and J lost 12; bases outside the gene matches: 11. This CDR3 is CASSLIGTGLREYF. CDR3 DNA sequence: TGTGCCAGCAGCTTAATTGGGACAGGATTAAGGGAGTACTTC. Drawing the rest from reference TRBV7-9 and TRBJ2-5, the complete variable domain is DTGVSQNPRHKITKRGQNVTFRCDPISEHNRLYWYRQTLGQGPEFLTYFQNEAQLEKSRLLSDRFSAERPKGSFSTLEIQRTEQGDSAMYLCASSLIGTGLREYFGPGTRLLVL.

The chain is built from TRBV7-4 and TRBJ2-6; no firm D call. V was shortened by 2 bases and J by 1 base, with 6 bases between the two germline ends. Germline CDR1 and CDR2: SGHVT and SQSDAQ. The CDR3 consists of 15 residues. DNA for the CDR3: TGTGCCAGCAGCTTAATGGAGTCTGGGGCCAACGTCCTGACTTTC. Its translation: CASSLMESGANVLTF.